A selection of T cell receptor beta chains follows, all from one sample in a study of post-analysis software for immune sequencing data. From the PCR reads, TCRdb called clonotypes with MiXCR, one entry per CDR3 protein. This sample has approximately 690,000 distinct CDR3 sequences; around 60% occur once, and the top ten carry approximately 10%. Material: blood. These receptors all come from a girl aged 2-10 years with multiple sclerosis. Both conserved end residues are part of each CDR3. A D gene is named only where the DNA matches it firmly. The size entry is marked missing in some rows and otherwise reads once, few, many or a size class.

13,.,TRBJ1-2,TRBV29-1,.,TGCAGCGTTGAAGCCCCGGGGGGCTATGGCTACACCTTC,CSVEAPGGYGYTF
15,.,TRBJ2-3,TRBV20-1,.,TGCAGTGCTAGAGATCGGAGGGGGAGCACAGATACGCAGTATTTT,CSARDRRGSTDTQYF
19,TRBD1,TRBJ1-2,TRBV20-1,.,TGCAGTGCTAGAGAGAACAGCGGACAGGGTATTCCGTGGGACTATGGCTACACCTTC,CSARENSGQGIPWDYGYTF
16,.,TRBJ1-1,TRBV20-1,.,TGCAGTGCTAGAGGCGAGCTCCAGGGGCTATACACTGAAGCTTTCTTT,CSARGELQGLYTEAFF
13,.,TRBJ1-1,TRBV6-5,.,TGTGCCAGCAGTTACGGGCTTGGGACTGAAGCTTTCTTT,CASSYGLGTEAFF
15,TRBD1,TRBJ2-7,TRBV28,.,TGTGCCAGCAGTCATTCCAGGGGGAGCTCCTACGAGCAGTACTTC,CASSHSRGSSYEQYF
14,.,TRBJ2-7,TRBV7-8,.,TGTGCCAGCAGCTCTAGACCCAGCGCGGAAGAGCAGTACTTC,CASSSRPSAEEQYF
14,.,TRBJ2-3,TRBV3-1,.,TGTGCCAGCAGCCCTCCAGGGCGAGGAGATACGCAGTATTTT,CASSPPGRGDTQYF
16,.,TRBJ2-4,TRBV3-1,.,TGTGCCAGCAGCCAAGATCCCAGTGCGGCCAAAAACATTCAGTACTTC,CASSQDPSAAKNIQYF
14,.,TRBJ1-1,TRBV6-5,.,TGTGCCAGCAGTTACGAGGAATTTAACACTGAAGCTTTCTTT,CASSYEEFNTEAFF
16,TRBD2,TRBJ2-3,TRBV5-1,.,TGCGCCAGCAGCTTGGTCGCTAGCGGGAACACAGATACGCAGTATTTT,CASSLVASGNTDTQYF
16,TRBD1,TRBJ1-5,TRBV4-3,.,TGCGCCAGCAGCCAAGAGTGGGACAGGAGCGATCAGCCCCAGCATTTT,CASSQEWDRSDQPQHF
12,.,TRBJ2-7,TRBV5-1,few,TGCGCCAGCAGCGCCGGAGCTTACGAGCAGTACTTC,CASSAGAYEQYF
17,.,TRBJ2-1,TRBV12-3/TRBV12-4,.,TGTGCCAGCTCCGGTCGGATTTGGCCGAATTCCTACAATGAGCAGTTCTTC,CASSGRIWPNSYNEQFF
14,.,TRBJ2-7,TRBV6-5,.,TGTGCCAGCAGTCCGGGACACCTAACCTACGAGCAGTACTTC,CASSPGHLTYEQYF
15,.,TRBJ1-2,TRBV5-1,.,TGCGCCAGCAGTCGGGACTTAGGGCCTAACTATGGCTACACCTTC,CASSRDLGPNYGYTF
15,.,TRBJ2-3,TRBV12-3/TRBV12-4,.,TGTGCCAGCAGTCCTACTGGATACGGCACAGATACGCAGTATTTT,CASSPTGYGTDTQYF